A selection of T cell receptor beta chains follows, all from one sample in a study of T-cell memory formation after mild COVID-19. Via MiXCR, TCRdb re-called the 5' RACE reads, giving one row per CDR3 protein. The repertoire consists of roughly 300,000 distinct CDR3 sequences, with roughly 8% occurring once and the leading ten covering 20% to 25%. Sequencing was performed on PBMCs or a T cell subset sorted from them (not recorded which). The receptors stem from a man between 18 and 35 years old who had mild COVID-19 (a few samples of this study predate the infection). Cell type and time point are not known. The CDR3 runs from the conserved cysteine through the conserved F or W. D genes are given only for firm matches. Size is stated for part of the rows, as once, few or many counts, or as a class when the clone is expanded.

V,length,J,D,size,DNA,CDR3
TRBV4-1,15,TRBJ2-7,TRBD1,.,TGCGCCAGCAGCCAAGAATTAGGACAGGGATACGAGCAGTACTTC,CASSQELGQGYEQYF
TRBV4-1,18,TRBJ2-1,.,.,TGCGCCAGCAGCCAAGAAAGAGCTTTGGGAAAGAGGGGCCATGAGCAGTTCTTC,CASSQERALGKRGHEQFF
TRBV24-1,15,TRBJ2-3,.,many,TGTGCCACCAGTGGCCCCCCATCGGGGACAGATACGCAGTATTTT,CATSGPPSGTDTQYF
TRBV6-6,15,TRBJ2-3,TRBD1,few,TGTGCCAGCAGTTTGGGACAGGGTTTCTCGGATACGCAGTATTTT,CASSLGQGFSDTQYF
TRBV7-9,14,TRBJ1-2,TRBD1,.,TGTGCCAGCAGCCAATGGACAGGGTTGGATGGCTACACCTTC,CASSQWTGLDGYTF
TRBV7-2,16,TRBJ2-3,TRBD1,.,TGTGCCAGCAGTTCCGGACAGGGGGAAAGCACAGATACGCAGTATTTT,CASSSGQGESTDTQYF
TRBV12-3/TRBV12-4,15,TRBJ2-2,.,.,TGTGCCAGCAGTTTAACCGCCGCGAACACCGGGGAGCTGTTTTTT,CASSLTAANTGELFF
TRBV7-2,15,TRBJ2-3,.,few,TGTGCCAGCAGCCTTACCGGGGGCCTCACAGATACGCAGTATTTT,CASSLTGGLTDTQYF
TRBV12-3/TRBV12-4,13,TRBJ2-6,.,few,TGTGCCAGCAGCAGCTACGGGGCCAACGTCCTGACTTTC,CASSSYGANVLTF
TRBV11-2,15,TRBJ2-5,.,few,TGTGCCAGCAGCCCTCGGGGAACCACCCAAGAGACCCAGTACTTC,CASSPRGTTQETQYF
TRBV5-4,16,TRBJ2-1,.,.,TGTGCCAGCAGCTTGGATGGCACGAGCTCCTACAATGAGCAGTTCTTC,CASSLDGTSSYNEQFF
TRBV6-2/TRBV6-3,13,TRBJ2-1,.,few,TGTGCCAGCAGTGTTGGGACAGCGGGTGAGCAGTTCTTC,CASSVGTAGEQFF
TRBV5-1,14,TRBJ1-2,TRBD1,few,TGCGCCAGCAGCCTCCTGACAGGGGATTCTGGCTACACCTTC,CASSLLTGDSGYTF
TRBV12-3/TRBV12-4,13,TRBJ2-1,TRBD1,medium-sized,TGTGCCAGCAGACAGGGGATCGGGAATGAGCAGTTCTTC,CASRQGIGNEQFF
TRBV5-6,17,TRBJ1-3,.,few,TGTGCCAGCAGCTTGGGACAGGCGCCCTACTCTGGAAACACCATATATTTT,CASSLGQAPYSGNTIYF
TRBV20-1,15,TRBJ2-1,TRBD2,many,TGCAGTGCTAGTGATAGCGGGGTCTCCTGGAATGAGCAGTTCTTC,CSASDSGVSWNEQFF
TRBV5-5,15,TRBJ2-1,.,.,TGTGCCAGCAGCTTGGGGGACTCAACCTACAATGAGCAGTTCTTC,CASSLGDSTYNEQFF
TRBV7-2,14,TRBJ2-4,.,.,TGTGCCAGCAGCCGCGGAGGCAGGGAAAACATTCAGTACTTC,CASSRGGRENIQYF
TRBV11-2,16,TRBJ1-1,TRBD1,few,TGTGCCAGCAGCCCCTTTCGGGACAGCTTGAACACTGAAGCTTTCTTT,CASSPFRDSLNTEAFF
TRBV5-1,15,TRBJ1-5,.,few,TGCGCCAGCAGCCCGGACAGTTTTAGCAATCAGCCCCAGCATTTT,CASSPDSFSNQPQHF
TRBV7-2,13,TRBJ2-7,.,.,TGTGCCAGCAGCCCTAGTCCTCCAGCCGAGCAGTACTTC,CASSPSPPAEQYF
TRBV28,12,TRBJ1-2,.,few,TGTGCCAGCAGCGCAAGGGGATATGGCTACACCTTC,CASSARGYGYTF
TRBV7-2,15,TRBJ1-2,.,.,TGTGCCAGCAGCTTAGAAGGGGGGAGGTACGATGGCTACACCTTC,CASSLEGGRYDGYTF
TRBV12-3/TRBV12-4,15,TRBJ1-1,.,.,TGTGCCAGCAGTCTTGGGGCCAGCGTGAACACTGAAGCTTTCTTT,CASSLGASVNTEAFF
TRBV6-5,15,TRBJ1-4,TRBD1,many,TGTGCCAGCAGTTATGGAGACAGGGATAATGAAAAACTGTTTTTT,CASSYGDRDNEKLFF
TRBV6-5,13,TRBJ1-5,.,.,TGTGCCAGCAGTTACAAGGGCAATCAGCCCCAGCATTTT,CASSYKGNQPQHF
TRBV7-2,16,TRBJ2-3,TRBD2,.,TGTGCCAGCAGCCCTAGCGGGGGAAGCGGGGGAGGTACGCAGTATTTT,CASSPSGGSGGGTQYF
TRBV4-1,14,TRBJ2-1,.,.,TGCGCCAGCAGCCGGCGGCTAGACCAAAATGAGCAGTTCTTC,CASSRRLDQNEQFF
TRBV20-1,14,TRBJ2-7,.,.,TGCAGTGCTAGCGAGGCGGCGCGCATCCACGAGCAGTACTTC,CSASEAARIHEQYF
TRBV7-2,13,TRBJ1-2,.,few,TGTGCCAGCAGCTTAGATTACAGCTATGGCTACACCTTC,CASSLDYSYGYTF
TRBV4-1,13,TRBJ2-1,TRBD1,few,TGCGCCAGCAGCCATATGGGACAGGTGAGGCTGTTCTTC,CASSHMGQVRLFF